The T cell receptor (beta chain) described here comes from a study of CD8 T cells in ankylosing spondylitis. Points from the study as a whole: Reportedly, matched ankylosing spondylitis synovial fluid was significantly enriched for disease-linked clones.

The table lists this clonotype with many counts. Its matching antigen is unknown. TCRdb re-analysed the 5' RACE reads in MiXCR, keeping a single row per CDR3 protein. This table holds about 150,000 distinct CDR3 sequences, over 10% found once. The CDR3 extends over 16 amino acids. Germline values: CDR1 MNHEY, CDR2 SVGAGI. With 2 bases removed from V and 1 base from J, the gap between germline ends came to 14 bases. The source of this sequence is a female donor with ankylosing spondylitis or in good health (not recorded which). The rearrangement joins TRBV6-5 to TRBJ1-1; a weak D match, TRBD1 (5 bases). The sequenced material came from blood, either unsorted or a sorted T cell fraction (not recorded which). CDR3: CASSYMGRGGNTEAFF. The CDR3 coding sequence is TGTGCCAGCAGTTACATGGGACGTGGCGGGAACACTGAAGCTTTCTTT.